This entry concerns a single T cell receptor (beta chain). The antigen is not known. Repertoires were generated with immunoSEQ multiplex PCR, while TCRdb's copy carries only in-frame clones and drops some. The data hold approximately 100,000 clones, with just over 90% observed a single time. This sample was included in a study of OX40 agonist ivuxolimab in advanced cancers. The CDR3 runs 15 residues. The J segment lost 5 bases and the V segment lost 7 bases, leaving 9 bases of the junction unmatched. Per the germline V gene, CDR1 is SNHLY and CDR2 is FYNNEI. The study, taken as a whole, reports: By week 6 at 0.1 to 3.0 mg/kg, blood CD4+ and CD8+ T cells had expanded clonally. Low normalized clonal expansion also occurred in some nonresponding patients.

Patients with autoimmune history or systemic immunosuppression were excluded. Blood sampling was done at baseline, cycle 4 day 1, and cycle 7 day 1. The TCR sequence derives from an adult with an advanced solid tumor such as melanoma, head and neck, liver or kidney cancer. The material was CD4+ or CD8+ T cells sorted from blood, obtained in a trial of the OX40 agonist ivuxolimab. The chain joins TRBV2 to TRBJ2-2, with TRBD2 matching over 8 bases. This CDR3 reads CASKKERERTGELFF. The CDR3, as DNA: TGTGCCAGCAAAAAGGAGCGGGAGAGGACCGGGGAGCTGTTTTTT.